The clone carrying this T cell receptor beta chain appeared once. One junction end does not reproduce the germline sequence, and a read error may be involved. The data belong to a study of OX40 agonist ivuxolimab in advanced cancers. Whole-study context: Eligibility admitted prior anti-PD-1, anti-PD-L1 or anti-CTLA-4 therapy; 30% to 40% had some.

The repertoire was sequenced with immunoSEQ multiplex PCR; TCRdb's copy has only in-frame clones and lacks some. The repertoire holds around 35,000 clones, with 88% as singletons. The CDR3 consists of 11 residues. From germline, CDR1 is MNHNS and CDR2 SASEGT. The sequenced sample was CD4+ or CD8+ T cells sorted from blood, obtained in a trial of the OX40 agonist ivuxolimab. V is TRBV6-1 and J is TRBJ2-7, with D possibly being TRBD2 (5 bases). The sequence came from an adult with an advanced solid tumor such as melanoma, head and neck, liver or kidney cancer. The CDR3: CASGESYEQYF. For the CDR3, the DNA is TGCGCCTCCGGGGAATCCTACGAGCAGTACTTC.